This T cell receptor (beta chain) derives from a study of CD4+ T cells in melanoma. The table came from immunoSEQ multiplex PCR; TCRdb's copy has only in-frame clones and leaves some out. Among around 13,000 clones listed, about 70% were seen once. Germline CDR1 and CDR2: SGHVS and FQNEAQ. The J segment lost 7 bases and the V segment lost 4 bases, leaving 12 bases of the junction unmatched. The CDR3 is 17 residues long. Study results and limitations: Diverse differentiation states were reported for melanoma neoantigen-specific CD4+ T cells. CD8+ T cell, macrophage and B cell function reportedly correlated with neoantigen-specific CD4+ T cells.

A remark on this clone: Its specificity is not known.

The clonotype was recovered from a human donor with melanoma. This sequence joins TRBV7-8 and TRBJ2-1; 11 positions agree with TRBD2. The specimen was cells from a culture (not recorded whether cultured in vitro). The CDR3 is CASSSNPGLADKNEQFF. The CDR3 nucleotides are TGTGCCAGCAGCTCCAACCCGGGACTAGCGGATAAAAATGAGCAGTTCTTC.